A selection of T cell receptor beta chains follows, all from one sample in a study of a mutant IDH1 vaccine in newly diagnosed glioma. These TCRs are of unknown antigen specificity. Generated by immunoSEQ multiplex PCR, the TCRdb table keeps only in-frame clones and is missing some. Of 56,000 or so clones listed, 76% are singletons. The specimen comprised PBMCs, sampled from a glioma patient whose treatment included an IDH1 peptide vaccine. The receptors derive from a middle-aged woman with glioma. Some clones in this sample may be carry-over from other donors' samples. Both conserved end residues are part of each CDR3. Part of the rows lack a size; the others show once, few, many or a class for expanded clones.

CASSPYDRGLYGYTF | TRBJ1-2 | TRBV5-6 | .
CASSVPRGLYSNQPQHF | TRBJ1-5 | TRBV10-1 | .
CASSIRTSYHNEQFF | TRBJ2-1 | TRBV13 | .
CASSSTGGSKVAFF | TRBJ1-1 | TRBV11-2 | few
CASSETRTSGGTYEQYF | TRBJ2-7 | TRBV2 | once
CASNEPGQSTDTQYF | TRBJ2-3 | TRBV5-4 | .
CASSLVSFYTF | TRBJ1-2 | TRBV7-2 | .
CAISDVEGDGLDTF | TRBJ1-2 | TRBV10-3 | .
CASSLGDRKNYEQYF | TRBJ2-7 | TRBV7-8 | .
CASSLSTGTGNEQYF | TRBJ2-7 | TRBV18 | .
CASTTRAGGHNQPQHF | TRBJ1-5 | TRBV19 | once
CASSQGRDRPTSGTYNEQFF | TRBJ2-1 | TRBV4-3 | .
CASSLAGGSNQPQHF | TRBJ1-5 | TRBV5-6 | .
CASSWDRGGTEAFF | TRBJ1-1 | TRBV10-1 | few
CASSLGGAGGNEQFF | TRBJ2-1 | TRBV5-4 | once
CASSPPFSGGPVTGELFF | TRBJ2-2 | TRBV18 | .
CASSLEQGLYNEQFF | TRBJ2-1 | TRBV5-1 | .
CASSYRRPNEKLFF | TRBJ1-4 | TRBV5-6 | .
CASMTTSTGELFF | TRBJ2-2 | TRBV27 | medium-sized
CASISMNTEAFF | TRBJ1-1 | TRBV19 | few
CASSQGTDRAETQYF | TRBJ2-5 | TRBV4-3 | .
CAWSPGTSNTGELFF | TRBJ2-2 | TRBV30 | .
CAISESRGAATEAFF | TRBJ1-1 | TRBV10-3 | .
CASSLGTGYGYTF | TRBJ1-2 | TRBV4-3 | .
CASSLVSRESTEAFF | TRBJ1-1 | TRBV5-1 | .
CASSLRVGGQGTTGELFF | TRBJ2-2 | TRBV7-3 | .
CASSSPFGRSNYGYTF | TRBJ1-2 | TRBV11-2 | .
CASSTDRGFEAFF | TRBJ1-1 | TRBV11-2 | .
CASSVNYFDSHYEQYF | TRBJ2-7 | TRBV9 | .
CASSSGQGSSYEQYF | TRBJ2-7 | TRBV5-1 | .
CASSIMYSSYEQYF | TRBJ2-7 | TRBV19 | .
CASSEYLGPNGYTF | TRBJ1-2 | TRBV7-6 | .
CAWSVGTGVYGYTF | TRBJ1-2 | TRBV30 | few
CASSEALGGSEKLFF | TRBJ1-4 | TRBV6-1 | .
CAIMRGNGYTF | TRBJ1-2 | TRBV10-3 | .
CASEKRGQTYEQYF | TRBJ2-7 | TRBV5-4 | .
CASSLWVQGASSGANVLTF | TRBJ2-6 | TRBV5-1 | .
CASSPTGTSGSYEQYF | TRBJ2-7 | TRBV13 | .
CASSIYRGRGTEAFF | TRBJ1-1 | TRBV19 | .
CASSLAQSGIYEQYF | TRBJ2-7 | TRBV5-4 | once
CAISVGTSGGMAYEQYF | TRBJ2-7 | TRBV10-3 | .
CASSPRLAGISSYEQYF | TRBJ2-7 | TRBV5-1 | once
CASSMGTGSVGDIQYF | TRBJ2-4 | TRBV19 | .
CAISGPGQGTDTQYF | TRBJ2-3 | TRBV10-3 | once
CASSSPSAGSYGYTF | TRBJ1-2 | TRBV6-5 | .
CASSPGQGRSYGNTEAFF | TRBJ1-1 | TRBV18 | few
CASSTTGYTYEQYF | TRBJ2-7 | TRBV27 | few
CASRVGGGANTGELFF | TRBJ2-2 | TRBV6-4 | .
CASSLLAGAYNEQFF | TRBJ2-1 | TRBV7-8 | .
CASLSYDGEAFF | TRBJ1-1 | TRBV6-1 | .
CSVEAGAGGYTF | TRBJ1-2 | TRBV29-1 | few
CATSRHPPNPGQSTGELFF | TRBJ2-2 | TRBV15 | .
CASSHQGFEQYF | TRBJ2-7 | TRBV4-1 | .
CASSIPGDRRTISNQPQHF | TRBJ1-5 | TRBV19 | .
CASSGIGQETQYF | TRBJ2-5 | TRBV25-1 | .
CAIAESGANVLTF | TRBJ2-6 | TRBV10-3 | .
CASSLDQTGELFF | TRBJ2-2 | TRBV7-6 | .
CASSGSGPNTGELFF | TRBJ2-2 | TRBV5-1 | .
CASSLGRPGSGELFF | TRBJ2-2 | TRBV4-3 | few
CASIQAGAFF | TRBJ1-1 | TRBV2 | .